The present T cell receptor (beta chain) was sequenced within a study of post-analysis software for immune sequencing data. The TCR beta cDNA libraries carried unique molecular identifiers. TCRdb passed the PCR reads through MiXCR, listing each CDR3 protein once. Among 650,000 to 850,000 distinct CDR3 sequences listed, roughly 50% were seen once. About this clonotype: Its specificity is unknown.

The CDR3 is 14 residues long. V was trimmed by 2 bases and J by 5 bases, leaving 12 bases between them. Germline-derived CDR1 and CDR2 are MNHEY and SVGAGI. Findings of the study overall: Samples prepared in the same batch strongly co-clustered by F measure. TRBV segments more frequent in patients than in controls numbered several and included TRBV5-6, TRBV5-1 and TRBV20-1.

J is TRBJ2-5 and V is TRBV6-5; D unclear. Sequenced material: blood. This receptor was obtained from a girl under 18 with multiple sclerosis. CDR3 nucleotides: TGTGCCAGCAGTTACCTGGGGTACGGGGAGACCCAGTACTTC. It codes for CASSYLGYGETQYF.